A selection of T cell receptor beta chains follows, all from one sample in a study of T cells in Graves' hyperthyroidism and ophthalmopathy. Each CDR3 protein is one row after TCRdb ran MiXCR on the multiplex PCR reads. The table includes 350,000 to 450,000 distinct CDR3 sequences, around an eighth detected once. Sequencing was performed on blood. All receptors come from a man aged 50 to 60 with Graves' ophthalmopathy. Both conserved end residues are part of each CDR3. A D gene is named only where the DNA matches it firmly. Not every row has a clone size; where given, it reads once, few, many or a size class.

>NA|TRBV19|TRBJ2-7|NA
TGTGCCAGTAGTATGGGTAAGCAGTCCCCAGCCGGCCACGAGCAGTACTTC
CASSMGKQSPAGHEQYF
>many|TRBV5-6|TRBJ1-2|NA
TGTGCCAGCAGCTTAGTCGGAGATGGCTACACCTTC
CASSLVGDGYTF
>NA|TRBV4-1|TRBJ1-2|NA
TGCGCCAGCAGCCAGCCCATTACCGAGTCCATTAACTATGGCTACACCTTC
CASSQPITESINYGYTF
>many|TRBV20-1|TRBJ2-3|NA
TGCAGTGCTAGGAGGACTTCCTCTAGCACAGATACGCAGTATTTT
CSARRTSSSTDTQYF
>many|TRBV20-1|TRBJ1-5|NA
TGCAGTGCTAGTCCTGTGAATCAGCCCCAGCATTTT
CSASPVNQPQHF
>few|TRBV11-2|TRBJ2-2|NA
TGTGCCAGCAGGCCAGACGGGGGTGCAACCGGGGAGCTGTTTTTT
CASRPDGGATGELFF
>many|TRBV12-3/TRBV12-4|TRBJ2-2|TRBD1
TGTGCCAGCAGTTTCGGGACAGGGGCTAAAACCGGGGAGCTGTTTTTT
CASSFGTGAKTGELFF
>many|TRBV3-1|TRBJ1-2|NA
TGTGCCAGCAGCCAAGATCGGGCAGTTGGCTACACCTTC
CASSQDRAVGYTF
>many|TRBV6-1|TRBJ2-7|NA
TGTGCCAGCAGCGCTGGGCGGCAGGGAAGTTCCTACGAGCAGTACTTC
CASSAGRQGSSYEQYF
>NA|TRBV11-2|TRBJ2-7|TRBD2
TGTGCCAGCAGCTTAGGGGGGACTAGCGGGATCGTCTACGAGCAGTACTTC
CASSLGGTSGIVYEQYF
>many|TRBV11-3|TRBJ1-1|NA
TGTGCCAGCAGCCCCGGACCTTCAGAAGCTTTCTTT
CASSPGPSEAFF
>many|TRBV20-1|TRBJ1-2|NA
TGCAGTGCTAGAATCATCTTCCGTCGGGGATTAAACTATGGCTACACCTTC
CSARIIFRRGLNYGYTF
>few|TRBV28|TRBJ2-2|NA
TGTGCCAGCAGTGGAATACAGGTCCTCGGGACCGGGGAGCTGTTTTTT
CASSGIQVLGTGELFF
>many|TRBV11-2|TRBJ2-5|TRBD2
TGTGCCAGCAGCCGAGGCTTAGCGGGAGGGCCAATGGAGACCCAGTACTTC
CASSRGLAGGPMETQYF
>NA|TRBV14|TRBJ1-1|NA
TGTGCCAGCAGTCACTACCGGGACTTCGGAGCTTTCTTT
CASSHYRDFGAFF
>many|TRBV2|TRBJ2-3|NA
TGTGCCAGCAGTGAAACGGGGTTTAGCACAGATACGCAGTATTTT
CASSETGFSTDTQYF
>few|TRBV20-1|TRBJ1-5|TRBD1
TGCAGTGCTCCCAGGGGGAGCAATCGGCCCCAGCATTTT
CSAPRGSNRPQHF
>NA|TRBV6-1|TRBJ2-5|TRBD2
TGTGCCGGCAGCTCGGGACTAGCGGGAGGAACTCAAGAGACCCAGTACTTC
CAGSSGLAGGTQETQYF
>many|TRBV6-1|TRBJ1-5|NA
TGTGCCAGCAACCTACCTACAGGGTCCAATCAGCCCCAGCATTTT
CASNLPTGSNQPQHF
>NA|TRBV24-1|TRBJ2-1|NA
TGTGCCACCAGTGATTGGATGGCGAGCTCCTACAATGAGCAGTTCTTC
CATSDWMASSYNEQFF
>few|TRBV29-1|TRBJ2-5|TRBD2
TGCAGCGTGTCCCTAGCGGGAGGAGAGACCCAGTACTTC
CSVSLAGGETQYF
>many|TRBV18|TRBJ2-1|TRBD2
TGTGCCAGCTCAACCGGGACTATCGGTGAGCAGTTCTTC
CASSTGTIGEQFF
>NA|TRBV29-1|TRBJ2-2|TRBD1
TGCAGCGTGAGGACAGGGAACACCGGGGAGCTGTTTTTT
CSVRTGNTGELFF
>NA|TRBV9|TRBJ2-1|NA
TGTGCCAGCAGCGTAGGTAGTGCCGTGGATGAGCAGTTCTTC
CASSVGSAVDEQFF
>many|TRBV2|TRBJ2-7|NA
TGTGCCAGCGGAACACAAATCCACTACGAGCAGTACTTC
CASGTQIHYEQYF
>NA|TRBV11-2|TRBJ2-2|TRBD2
TGTGCCAGCAGCCAAGTTTTAGGGCTAGCGGGAGCCGGGGAGCTGTTTTTT
CASSQVLGLAGAGELFF
>NA|TRBV18|TRBJ2-2|NA
TGTGCCAGCTCACCAAGGCCGCTCACCGGGGAGCTGTTTTTT
CASSPRPLTGELFF
>NA|TRBV6-2/TRBV6-3|TRBJ2-5|NA
TGTGCCAGCAGTTATTCCCCTAGCTTAAAAGAGACCCAGTACTTC
CASSYSPSLKETQYF
>few|TRBV12-3/TRBV12-4|TRBJ1-1|NA
TGTGCCAGCAGTTTTCCAGGATACGAAGCTTTCTTT
CASSFPGYEAFF
>NA|TRBV29-1|TRBJ1-3|NA
TGCAGCGTTGAAGATGAAGGGGCCTCTGGAAACACCATATATTTT
CSVEDEGASGNTIYF